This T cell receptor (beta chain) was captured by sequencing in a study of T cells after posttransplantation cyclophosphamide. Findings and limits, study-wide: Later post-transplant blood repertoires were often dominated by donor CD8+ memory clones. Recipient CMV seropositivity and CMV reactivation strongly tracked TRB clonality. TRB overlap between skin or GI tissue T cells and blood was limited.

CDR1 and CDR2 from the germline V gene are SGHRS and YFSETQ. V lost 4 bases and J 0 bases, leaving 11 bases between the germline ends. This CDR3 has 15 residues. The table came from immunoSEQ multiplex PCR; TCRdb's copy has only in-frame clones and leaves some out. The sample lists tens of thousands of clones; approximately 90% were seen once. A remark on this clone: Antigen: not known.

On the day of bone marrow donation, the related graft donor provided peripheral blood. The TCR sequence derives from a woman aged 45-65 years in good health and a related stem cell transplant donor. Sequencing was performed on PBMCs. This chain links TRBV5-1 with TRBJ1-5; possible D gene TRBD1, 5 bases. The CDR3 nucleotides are TGCGCCAGCAGCATTGACAGTTATAGCAATCAGCCCCAGCATTTT. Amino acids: CASSIDSYSNQPQHF.